The next 2 T cell receptor beta chains were all read from a single sample in a study of beta chain features in type 1 diabetes. Their specific antigens are unknown. The authors reverse transcribed all of the isolated RNA, so sequencing captured expressed TCRB transcripts. Clones were sequenced by immunoSEQ multiplex PCR, and TCRdb holds only the in-frame ones, with some missing. In the table there are under 850,000 clones, roughly 12% of which are singletons. Overall study findings and caveats: When Type 1 diabetes patients were examined, their TCRB CDR3s proved moderately but significantly shorter in all four CD4+ subsets.

Sequencing was carried out using naive CD4+ T cells from blood. The receptors derive from a man younger than 35 with type 1 diabetes.

V is TRBV4-1 and J is TRBJ2-2; perhaps TRBD2 as D (6 bases). Per the germline V gene, CDR1 is MGHRA and CDR2 is YSYEKL. The CDR3 covers 18 residues. Trimming pared 0 bases from V and 4 bases from J, leaving 18 bases between. CDR3 loop: CASSQDPGGVVPTGELFF. The CDR3 region has the DNA TGCGCCAGCAGCCAAGATCCAGGCGGGGTTGTTCCCACCGGGGAGCTGTTTTTT.

This clone was counted only a few times. The rearrangement joins TRBV30 to TRBJ2-7, with D hard to call. The CDR3 is 12 residues long. V was trimmed by 3 bases and J by 0 bases, leaving 6 bases between them. CDR1 and CDR2 from the germline V gene are GTSNPN and SVGIG (reference sequence). In nucleotides, the CDR3 is TGTGCCTGGAGCTGGTCCTCCTACGAGCAGTACTTC. This translates into CAWSWSSYEQYF.